The 30 T cell receptor beta chains listed next were all sequenced from one sample in a study of T cell repertoires in aging, cancer and after chemotherapy. The template was genomic DNA from peripheral blood, not RNA. Multiplex touch-down PCR with TRB-A/B primers amplified rearranged V-D-J TRB sequences. MiXCR, applied by TCRdb to the multiplex PCR reads, yields one record per CDR3 protein. Of thousands of distinct CDR3 sequences in the sample, about 18% are singletons; the top ten hold about 20%. The sequenced sample consisted of blood. Receptor source: a human donor with a solid tumor.

This clonotype was detected only once. V is TRBV2 and J is TRBJ2-7; 10 bases are shared with TRBD1. The CDR3 covers 15 residues. V was clipped by 2 bases and J by 3 bases; unmatched bases: 4. Germline values: CDR1 SNHLY, CDR2 FYNNEI. CDR3 bases: TGTGCCAGCAGTGAACGACAGGGGGCAGGCTACGAGCAGTACTTC. As protein: CASSERQGAGYEQYF.

This clonotype is judged medium-sized. The chain has TRBV19 and TRBJ1-5; TRBD1 is a possible D gene (6 bases). The CDR3 loop spans 15 amino acids. Looked up from germline, CDR1 is LNHDA and CDR2 is SQIVND (reference sequence). The V end was cut by 9 bases, the J end by 7 bases, with 22 bases between. The CDR3 is CASRQGRGMEQPQHF. CDR3 nucleotides: TGTGCCAGCCGCCAGGGCAGGGGAATGGAACAGCCCCAGCATTTT.

This clonotype is medium-sized in the sample. V is TRBV6-1 and J is TRBJ1-4; weak D call: TRBD1 (5 bases). The germline V gene encodes CDR1 MNHNS and CDR2 SASEGT. CDR3 length: 14 residues. V lost 6 bases to trimming and J lost 3 bases, with 11 bases between them. CDR3 in DNA: TGTGCCAGCAGGATAGGAGGGGCTAATGAAAAACTGTTTTTT. This encodes CASRIGGANEKLFF.

The chain joins TRBV5-4 to TRBJ1-1, with a tentative D call TRBD1 (5 bases). Germline-derived CDR1 and CDR2 are SGHNT and YYREEE (reference sequence). Trimming stripped 0 bases from V and 3 bases from J, with 9 bases between. This CDR3 region has 14 residues. The CDR3 DNA is TGTGCCAGCAGCTTGGTAGGGGTCGACACTGAAGCTTTCTTT. It yields the protein CASSLVGVDTEAFF.

This rearrangement joins TRBV12-3 or TRBV12-4 to TRBJ2-2, with D hard to call. The V gene lost 4 bases and the J gene lost 6 bases, with 21 bases spanning the gap. This CDR3 is built from 17 residues. The CDR3 coding sequence is TGTGCCAGCAGTTCCTACCCCCCCGGCCCTAAGGCCGGGGAGCTGTTTTTT. Translation: CASSSYPPGPKAGELFF.

The V and J genes are TRBV20-1 and TRBJ2-5; 12 bases are shared with TRBD2. The CDR3 has 14 residues. Germline assignment: CDR1 DFQATT and CDR2 SNEGSKA (reference sequence). The J segment lost 4 bases and the V segment lost 5 bases, leaving 5 bases of the junction unmatched. The CDR3 sequence: CSARLAGEGETQYF. The CDR3 nucleotides read TGCAGTGCTCGACTAGCGGGAGAGGGAGAGACCCAGTACTTC.

This clonotype is labeled as medium-sized. The rearrangement joins TRBV19 to TRBJ1-6, with TRBD1 as a possible D gene (5 bases). Trimming left V 6 bases short and J 6 bases short, with 18 bases between. Germline CDR1 reads LNHDA; CDR2 reads SQIVND (reference sequence). The CDR3 extends over 16 amino acids. CDR3 bases: TGTGCCAGTAGACGACGGGCGGGGGAATCTAATTCACCCCTCCACTTT. Protein product: CASRRRAGESNSPLHF.

This clonotype was seen only a few times. The chain recombines TRBV18 with TRBJ2-1, with D perhaps being TRBD1 or TRBD2 (5 bases each). The V gene's germline CDR1 is KGHSH and CDR2 LQKENI. The germline V and J ends were trimmed by 3 bases and 0 bases, with 18 bases remaining between them. CDR3 length equals 18 residues. Written as DNA, the CDR3 is TGTGCCAGCTCACCCCGGGACCCGCGCCTGAGCTCCTACAATGAGCAGTTCTTC. This translates into CASSPRDPRLSSYNEQFF.

Within the sample, this clonotype is medium-sized. The V gene is TRBV27, the J gene TRBJ1-4; D remains unclear. Trimming took 5 bases from V and 7 from J, leaving 8 bases between them. The CDR3 is made up of 12 amino acids. In germline, CDR1 is MNHEY, CDR2 SMNVEV (reference sequence). The CDR3 protein is CASSPLGEKLFF. CDR3 nucleotide sequence: TGTGCCAGCAGTCCTCTGGGTGAAAAACTGTTTTTT.

Within the sample, this clonotype is large (0.1 to 1%). V gene TRBV19 combines with J gene TRBJ2-7; no definite D call. The germline V gene encodes CDR1 LNHDA and CDR2 SQIVND (reference sequence). The CDR3 is 15 amino acids. With 1 base removed from V and 7 bases from J, the gap between germline ends came to 17 bases. The chain's CDR3 is CASSIGTVLVGEQYF. CDR3 coding DNA: TGTGCCAGTAGTATAGGCACAGTTCTGGTGGGGGAGCAGTACTTC.

The chain couples TRBV20-1 to TRBJ1-2, with unresolved D. This CDR3 is built from 11 residues. Germline CDR1 DFQATT, CDR2 SNEGSKA (reference sequence). Trimming removed 5 bases at V and 8 bases at J, with 12 bases between. CDR3 in amino acids: CSAGGVRGYTF. Written as DNA, the CDR3 is TGCAGTGCTGGCGGGGTTCGGGGCTACACCTTC.

This clonotype occurred a few times. The chain combines TRBV20-1 with TRBJ2-7; 7 nucleotides align to TRBD1. This CDR3 is built from 14 residues. Germline V gives CDR1 DFQATT, CDR2 SNEGSKA (reference sequence). After removal of 0 bases from V and 6 bases from J, the junction contained 8 bases not matched to a gene. In DNA, the CDR3 is TGCAGTGCTAGAGATGCTGGGGCAGGGGGCGAGCAGTACTTC. Residues: CSARDAGAGGEQYF.

This clonotype ranks as medium-sized. The V call is TRBV12-3 or TRBV12-4, the J call TRBJ1-2; D not resolved. V lost 6 bases and J lost 5, with 19 bases in between. CDR3 size: 15 residues. CDR3 nucleotides: TGTGCCAGCAGACAAGAGACCGAGCCGGAGTATGGCTACACCTTC. The encoded protein is CASRQETEPEYGYTF.

This chain links TRBV27 with TRBJ2-1, with 8 bases aligning to TRBD2. Germline assignment: CDR1 MNHEY and CDR2 SMNVEV (reference sequence). V trimming: 6 bases; J trimming: 6 bases; junction bases outside the gene matches: 7. The CDR3 runs to 14 residues. Here the CDR3 DNA reads TGTGCCAGCAGGGGACTAGGGCTTGGCAATGAGCAGTTCTTC. As protein: CASRGLGLGNEQFF.

By frequency in the sample, this clonotype is medium-sized. V usage is TRBV20-1 and J usage is TRBJ2-3; D call uncertain. Trimming left V 6 bases short and J 1 base short, with 17 bases between. CDR1 is DFQATT, CDR2 SNEGSKA, per germline (reference sequence). This CDR3 spans 15 amino acids. CDR3 nucleotides: TGCAGTGCCGGAGACTGGAATGGCGGCACAGATACGCAGTATTTT. It is translated as CSAGDWNGGTDTQYF.

Sample share makes this clonotype medium-sized. This chain links TRBV6-2 or TRBV6-3 with TRBJ2-7; no firm D call. This CDR3 spans 13 amino acids. V was pared by 6 bases and J by 0 bases, with 9 bases between. CDR1 is MNHEY and CDR2 is SVGEGT in the germline V gene. The CDR3 coding sequence is TGTGCCAGCAGCCGACCGAGCTCCTACGAGCAGTACTTC. This translates into CASSRPSSYEQYF.

This clonotype is judged medium-sized. The chain has TRBV6-5 and TRBJ2-7; 13 nucleotides agree with TRBD2. With 6 bases clipped from V and 3 bases from J, the junction kept 8 bases outside the gene matches. Germline V gene data show CDR1 as MNHEY and CDR2 as SVGAGI. The CDR3 covers 16 residues. Written as DNA, the CDR3 is TGTGCCAGCAGCAACATACTAGCGGGGGGGGTCTACGAGCAGTACTTC. Translating gives CASSNILAGGVYEQYF.

The chain uses TRBV5-1 and TRBJ1-1; 9 nucleotides match TRBD1. The CDR3 extends over 16 amino acids. CDR1 is SGHRS, CDR2 YFSETQ, per germline. With V trimmed by 3 bases and J by 0 bases, 6 bases remained unmatched. The CDR3 sequence is CASSWTGVRVNTEAFF. The CDR3 DNA sequence: TGCGCCAGCAGCTGGACAGGGGTTCGGGTGAACACTGAAGCTTTCTTT.

This clonotype rates as medium-sized. The chain employs TRBV5-4 and TRBJ2-6, with TRBD1 as a possible D gene (6 bases). Trimming removed 4 bases from V and 0 bases from J, with 14 bases in between. Germline CDR1 is SGHNT and CDR2 is YYREEE (reference sequence). CDR3 length: 17 amino acids. In nucleotides, the CDR3 is TGTGCCAGCAGCCTGAAGACAGGTCGCTCTGGGGCCAACGTCCTGACTTTC. It yields the protein CASSLKTGRSGANVLTF.

This sequence joins TRBV20-1 and TRBJ2-5, with 9 bases fitting TRBD2. Germline lookup yields CDR1 DFQATT and CDR2 SNEGSKA (reference sequence). The CDR3 spans 14 residues. V lost 0 bases to trimming and J lost 4 bases; unmatched junction nucleotides: 3. In DNA, the CDR3 is TGCAGTGCTAGAGACGGCGGGGGGGCAGAGACCCAGTACTTC. As protein: CSARDGGGAETQYF.

The chain is built from TRBV6-4 and TRBJ2-1, with a possible D match to TRBD2 (6 bases). Trimming took off 2 bases at V and 5 bases at J, with 10 bases between the two ends. The CDR3 is 14 residues long. Germline-derived CDR1 and CDR2 are MRHNA and SNTAGT. CDR3 DNA sequence: TGTGCCAGCAGTGACGGGACTGTACACAATGAGCAGTTCTTC. Its translation is CASSDGTVHNEQFF.

In its sample, this clonotype ranks as medium-sized. This sequence joins TRBV6-4 and TRBJ2-1; 10 positions match TRBD2. J lost 6 bases, V lost 6 bases, and 8 bases had no gene match. The CDR3 runs to 15 residues. In germline, CDR1 is MRHNA, CDR2 SNTAGT. As DNA, the CDR3 is TGTGCCAGCAGGAGTGTAGCGGGAGGACCCAATGAGCAGTTCTTC. Amino acids: CASRSVAGGPNEQFF.

A note on this clonotype: This may be a read error: a much more frequent sequence differs by one nucleotide. Since the CDR3 does not end with the conserved phenylalanine or tryptophan, this likely comes from a read error. J is TRBJ1-6 and V is TRBV19, with 7 nucleotides matching TRBD1. CDR1 and CDR2 (germline): LNHDA, SQIVND (reference sequence). This CDR3 comprises 12 residues. V lost 10 bases and J lost 7; bases outside the gene matches: 4. CDR3 region: CATRTGNSPLHL. CDR3 in DNA: TGTGCCACCAGGACAGGAAATTCACCCCTCCACCTT.

By its share, this clonotype is medium-sized (0.01 to 0.1%). The chain uses TRBV7-2 and TRBJ2-7; TRBD2 might be the D (5 bases). Trimming removed 4 bases at V and 3 bases at J, with 7 bases between. CDR3 length: 12 amino acids. The germline CDR1 and CDR2 sequences are SGHTA and FQGNSA. The CDR3 DNA follows: TGTGCCAGCAGCTCCACTAGCTACGAGCAGTACTTC. Its translation is CASSSTSYEQYF. Based on the CDR3 plus reference TRBV7-2 and TRBJ2-7, the full variable domain is GAGVSQSPSNKVTEKGKDVELRCDPISGHTALYWYRQSLGQGLEFLIYFQGNSAPDKSGLPSDRFSAERTGGSVSTLTIQRTQQEDSAVYLCASSSTSYEQYFGPGTRLTVT.

This rearrangement joins TRBV18 to TRBJ2-1; a possible D gene is TRBD2 (6 bases). With 5 bases removed from V and 2 bases from J, the gap between germline ends came to 25 bases. The CDR3 covers 19 residues. CDR1 is KGHSH, CDR2 LQKENI, per germline. The CDR3 nucleotides read TGTGCCAGCTCATTTACCCCCCGCGGGGTAACGGCAGCCTACAATGAGCAGTTCTTC. It yields the protein CASSFTPRGVTAAYNEQFF.

In its sample, this clonotype is medium-sized (0.01 to 0.1%). The chain uses TRBV7-2 and TRBJ1-4; D not certain. The V end lost 0 bases, the J end lost 0 bases, and 8 bases lay between the germline ends. Per germline, CDR1 SGHTA and CDR2 FQGNSA. The CDR3 is made up of 16 amino acids. The DNA of the CDR3 is TGTGCCAGCAGCTTAGCCGGGCCAGCAACTAATGAAAAACTGTTTTTT. It specifies CASSLAGPATNEKLFF. Supplemented by reference TRBV7-2 and TRBJ1-4, the full variable domain reads GAGVSQSPSNKVTEKGKDVELRCDPISGHTALYWYRQSLGQGLEFLIYFQGNSAPDKSGLPSDRFSAERTGGSVSTLTIQRTQQEDSAVYLCASSLAGPATNEKLFFGSGTQLSVL.

The chain combines TRBV28 with TRBJ2-3, with TRBD2 matching over 14 bases. Germline lookup yields CDR1 MDHEN and CDR2 SYDVKM. The CDR3 contains 14 residues. V lost 7 bases and J lost 5; bases outside the gene matches: 2. As DNA, the CDR3 is TGTGCCAGCACGGGACTAGCGGGAGAAGATACGCAGTATTTT. Its protein product is CASTGLAGEDTQYF.

This clonotype is categorized as medium-sized. The rearrangement links TRBV18 to TRBJ1-6; a weak D match, TRBD1 (5 bases). The CDR3 is 14 residues long. CDR1 and CDR2 (germline): KGHSH, LQKENI. V was shortened by 4 bases and J by 7 bases, with 11 bases between the two germline ends. The CDR3 protein is CASSQGTGNSPLHF. CDR3 coding DNA: TGTGCCAGCTCACAGGGGACGGGAAATTCACCCCTCCACTTT.

This clonotype is categorized as medium-sized. The V and J genes are TRBV27 and TRBJ2-7; D is ambiguous. Germline-derived CDR1 and CDR2 are MNHEY and SMNVEV (reference sequence). The CDR3 is made up of 16 amino acids. Trimming left V 0 bases short and J 1 base short, with 13 bases between. This CDR3 reads CASSLSSSRASYEQYF. The CDR3 coding sequence is TGTGCCAGCAGTTTATCTTCTTCACGGGCATCCTACGAGCAGTACTTC.

This clonotype was observed a handful of times. This chain uses TRBV6-4 with TRBJ2-2; D is possibly TRBD1 or TRBD2 (6 bases each). This CDR3 is built from 13 residues. The V gene lost 5 bases and the J gene lost 6 bases, with 10 bases spanning the gap. Germline V gives CDR1 MRHNA, CDR2 SNTAGT. CDR3 in amino acids: CASSSGGAGELFF. CDR3 coding DNA: TGTGCCAGCAGTTCCGGGGGCGCCGGGGAGCTGTTTTTT.